These T cell receptor beta chains were read from a single sample in a study of T-cell reconstitution after alpha-beta-depleted transplantation in children. MiXCR, applied by TCRdb to the PCR reads, yields one record per CDR3 protein. The sample includes some 340,000 distinct CDR3 sequences, 10% seen only once; the top ten take around 2.3%. The sequencing used PBMCs from the stem cell graft donor, collected from the stem cell graft. These receptors all come from a human donor who donated a stem cell graft to a child with acute lymphoblastic leukemia. The CDR3 runs from the conserved cysteine through the conserved F or W. The order of the fields is D gene, CDR3 length, V gene, clone size, J gene, CDR3 protein, CDR3 DNA. D genes are given only for firm matches. For some rows the clone size is stated as once, few or many, or as a class when expanded; others skip it.

-	13	TRBV18	few	TRBJ1-2	CASSPGQWRGYTF	TGTGCCAGCTCACCAGGGCAGTGGCGGGGCTACACCTTC
-	13	TRBV6-1	few	TRBJ1-1	CASSPPGHTEAFF	TGTGCCAGCAGCCCACCCGGACACACTGAAGCTTTCTTT
-	15	TRBV7-3	-	TRBJ2-5	CASSLIGPGRETQYF	TGTGCCAGCAGCTTAATCGGGCCTGGCCGGGAGACCCAGTACTTC
TRBD1	15	TRBV6-2/TRBV6-3	few	TRBJ2-3	CASNPTGVGTDTQYF	TGTGCCAGCAACCCCACAGGGGTCGGCACAGATACGCAGTATTTT
-	14	TRBV5-5	-	TRBJ2-3	CASSLGSHLDTQYF	TGTGCCAGCAGCTTGGGATCCCACCTAGATACGCAGTATTTT
TRBD2	16	TRBV7-9	-	TRBJ2-5	CASSRGPSGVQETQYF	TGTGCCAGCAGCCGTGGCCCTAGCGGGGTCCAAGAGACCCAGTACTTC
-	16	TRBV5-1	-	TRBJ2-2	CASSLDGPENTGELFF	TGCGCCAGCAGCTTGGACGGGCCCGAAAACACCGGGGAGCTGTTTTTT
TRBD2	18	TRBV28	-	TRBJ2-5	CASSSDGLAGAHQETQYF	TGTGCCAGCAGTTCGGATGGGTTAGCGGGAGCCCACCAAGAGACCCAGTACTTC
-	18	TRBV7-8	-	TRBJ2-4	CASSLLGGGSVAKNIQYF	TGTGCCAGCAGCTTACTGGGAGGGGGCTCGGTAGCCAAAAACATTCAGTACTTC
TRBD1	15	TRBV7-9	many	TRBJ1-5	CASSSGTGGNQPQHF	TGTGCCAGCAGCTCCGGGACAGGGGGAAATCAGCCCCAGCATTTT
-	14	TRBV4-1	few	TRBJ1-1	CASSLGDMNTEAFF	TGCGCCAGCAGCCTCGGGGACATGAACACTGAAGCTTTCTTT
-	17	TRBV4-3	-	TRBJ1-1	CASSQDAIRGGHTEAFF	TGCGCCAGCAGCCAAGATGCGATTCGCGGGGGGCACACTGAAGCTTTCTTT
-	18	TRBV6-2/TRBV6-3	few	TRBJ2-7	CASSRNRFDALSSYEQYF	TGTGCCAGCAGCCGCAACCGCTTCGACGCGTTAAGCTCCTACGAGCAGTACTTC
-	14	TRBV7-2	many	TRBJ2-3	CASRVDASTDTQYF	TGTGCCAGCAGGGTGGATGCTAGCACAGATACGCAGTATTTT
TRBD1	15	TRBV20-1	few	TRBJ1-2	CSLFRDRGIAYGYTF	TGCAGCTTGTTCCGGGACAGGGGGATCGCCTATGGCTACACCTTC
TRBD1	15	TRBV20-1	-	TRBJ2-3	CSALLLGQGADTQYF	TGCAGTGCGCTACTACTGGGACAGGGAGCAGATACGCAGTATTTT
-	12	TRBV3-1	many	TRBJ2-5	CASSQRRETQYF	TGTGCCAGCAGCCAGCGGAGAGAGACCCAGTACTTC
TRBD2	16	TRBV5-1	many	TRBJ2-1	CASSLALAGELNEQFF	TGCGCCAGCAGCTTGGCCCTGGCGGGAGAATTAAATGAGCAGTTCTTC
-	18	TRBV11-1	few	TRBJ1-5	CASSLVPGEGEEGQPQHF	TGTGCCAGCAGCTTAGTCCCAGGGGAGGGGGAAGAAGGTCAGCCCCAGCATTTT
-	18	TRBV5-1	-	TRBJ2-1	CASSLAYKASRSYNEQFF	TGCGCCAGCAGCTTGGCCTATAAGGCGTCAAGGTCCTACAATGAGCAGTTCTTC
TRBD1	19	TRBV6-2/TRBV6-3	-	TRBJ1-1	CASSKQQIRTGGTGWWAFF	TGTGCCAGCAGTAAACAGCAGATTCGAACCGGAGGGACAGGGTGGTGGGCTTTCTTT
-	12	TRBV19	few	TRBJ2-1	CASSPLEGEQFF	TGTGCCAGTAGTCCTCTGGAAGGTGAGCAGTTCTTC
TRBD1	14	TRBV7-3	many	TRBJ2-2	CASSVGRGTGELFF	TGTGCCAGCAGCGTTGGCAGGGGGACCGGGGAGCTGTTTTTT
-	16	TRBV7-9	-	TRBJ1-2	CASSSDWAETNYGYTF	TGTGCCAGCAGCTCGGACTGGGCAGAGACTAACTATGGCTACACCTTC
TRBD1	13	TRBV3-1	-	TRBJ2-7	CASSQVTGIEQYF	TGTGCCAGCAGCCAAGTGACAGGGATCGAGCAGTACTTC
TRBD2	14	TRBV29-1	few	TRBJ2-2	CSVFETSDTGELFF	TGCAGCGTTTTTGAGACTAGCGACACCGGGGAGCTGTTTTTT
-	11	TRBV5-5	few	TRBJ2-1	CASSAGGEQFF	TGTGCCAGCAGCGCCGGGGGTGAGCAGTTCTTC
TRBD2	15	TRBV12-3/TRBV12-4	-	TRBJ2-2	CASRPGLADTGELFF	TGTGCCAGCAGGCCCGGGCTAGCGGACACCGGGGAGCTGTTTTTT
-	18	TRBV11-1	-	TRBJ2-6	CASSLARAGSSGANVLTF	TGTGCCAGCAGCTTAGCGCGGGCAGGTTCCTCTGGGGCCAACGTCCTGACTTTC
TRBD2	15	TRBV27	few	TRBJ2-5	CASKAAGGIPETQYF	TGTGCCAGCAAAGCAGCGGGAGGGATCCCGGAGACCCAGTACTTC
-	12	TRBV9	many	TRBJ2-7	CASSKDSLEQYF	TGTGCCAGCAGCAAGGACTCGCTCGAGCAGTACTTC
-	14	TRBV12-3/TRBV12-4	few	TRBJ1-5	CASSKARRNQPQHF	TGTGCCAGCAGTAAAGCTAGGCGCAATCAGCCCCAGCATTTT
TRBD2	17	TRBV5-1	-	TRBJ2-2	CASSLVGLAGNTGELFF	TGCGCCAGCAGCTTGGTGGGACTAGCGGGAAACACCGGGGAGCTGTTTTTT
-	13	TRBV19	few	TRBJ1-2	CASSYGSNYGYTF	TGTGCCAGTAGTTATGGATCTAACTATGGCTACACCTTC
-	15	TRBV4-1	-	TRBJ1-4	CASSQRDPTNEKLFF	TGCGCCAGCAGCCAGAGGGATCCGACTAATGAAAAACTGTTTTTT